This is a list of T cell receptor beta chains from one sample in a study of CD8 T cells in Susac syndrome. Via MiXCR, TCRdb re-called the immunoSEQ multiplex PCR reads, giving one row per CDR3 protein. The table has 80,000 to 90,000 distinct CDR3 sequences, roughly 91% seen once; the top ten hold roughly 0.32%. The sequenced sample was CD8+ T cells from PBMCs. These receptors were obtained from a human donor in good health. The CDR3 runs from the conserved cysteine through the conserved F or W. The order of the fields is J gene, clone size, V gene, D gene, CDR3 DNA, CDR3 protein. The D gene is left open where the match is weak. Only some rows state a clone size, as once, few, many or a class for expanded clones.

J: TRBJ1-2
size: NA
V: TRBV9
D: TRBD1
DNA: TGTGCCAGCAGCGCCGGGACAGTGTACACCTTC
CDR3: CASSAGTVYTF

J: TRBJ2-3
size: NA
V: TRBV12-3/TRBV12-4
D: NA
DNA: TGTGCCAGCACCGCCGGGACCAAGAGCACAGATACGCAGTATTTT
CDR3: CASTAGTKSTDTQYF

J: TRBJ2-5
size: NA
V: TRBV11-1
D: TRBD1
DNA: TGTGCCAGCAGCCTCGGAGACAGGGGGATTGGAGAGACCCAGTACTTC
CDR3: CASSLGDRGIGETQYF

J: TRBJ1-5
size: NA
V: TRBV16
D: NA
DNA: TGTGCCAGCAGCCCCCGAGCGGGAACCAATCAGCCCCAGCATTTT
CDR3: CASSPRAGTNQPQHF

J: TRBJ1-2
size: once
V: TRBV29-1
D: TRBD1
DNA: TGCAGCGTTTTGGGACAGGGAGGGGATGGCTACACCTTC
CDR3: CSVLGQGGDGYTF

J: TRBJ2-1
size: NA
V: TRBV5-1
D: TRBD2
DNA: TGCGCCAGCAGCTTGGGGGCTAGCGGGGGCCTACCCTACAATGAGCAGTTCTTC
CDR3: CASSLGASGGLPYNEQFF

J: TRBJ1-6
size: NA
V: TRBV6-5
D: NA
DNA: TGTGCCAGCAGTCTAGGGATAAATTCACCCCTCCACTTT
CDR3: CASSLGINSPLHF

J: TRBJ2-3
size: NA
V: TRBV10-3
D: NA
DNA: TGTGCCATCAGTGAGCCGACACCCACAGGGTCGGATACGCAGTATTTT
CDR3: CAISEPTPTGSDTQYF

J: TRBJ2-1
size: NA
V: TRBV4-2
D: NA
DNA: TGTGCCAGCAGCCATCGCACCGGGGGCAGGGGGGGCCACAATGAGCAGTTCTTC
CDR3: CASSHRTGGRGGHNEQFF

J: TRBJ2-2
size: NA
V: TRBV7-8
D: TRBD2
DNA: TGTGCCAGCAGCTTAGTCCTTGGGGGGGAGCGTCCTAACACCGGGGAGCTGTTTTTT
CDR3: CASSLVLGGERPNTGELFF

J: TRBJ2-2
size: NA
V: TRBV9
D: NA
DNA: TGTGCCCATGAGGGGAGCACCGGGGAGCTGTTTTTT
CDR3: CAHEGSTGELFF

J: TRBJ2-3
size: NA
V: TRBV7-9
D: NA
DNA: TGTGCCAGCAGCCCCAAAGGGGTTAGCACAGATACGCAGTATTTT
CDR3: CASSPKGVSTDTQYF

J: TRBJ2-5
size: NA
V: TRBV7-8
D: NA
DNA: TGTGCCAGCAGCCACCTCAACAGGATTCAAGAGACCCAGTACTTC
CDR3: CASSHLNRIQETQYF

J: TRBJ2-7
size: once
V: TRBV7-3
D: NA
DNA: TGTGCCAGCAGCCCCGACGGAAGCGAGCAGTACTTC
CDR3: CASSPDGSEQYF